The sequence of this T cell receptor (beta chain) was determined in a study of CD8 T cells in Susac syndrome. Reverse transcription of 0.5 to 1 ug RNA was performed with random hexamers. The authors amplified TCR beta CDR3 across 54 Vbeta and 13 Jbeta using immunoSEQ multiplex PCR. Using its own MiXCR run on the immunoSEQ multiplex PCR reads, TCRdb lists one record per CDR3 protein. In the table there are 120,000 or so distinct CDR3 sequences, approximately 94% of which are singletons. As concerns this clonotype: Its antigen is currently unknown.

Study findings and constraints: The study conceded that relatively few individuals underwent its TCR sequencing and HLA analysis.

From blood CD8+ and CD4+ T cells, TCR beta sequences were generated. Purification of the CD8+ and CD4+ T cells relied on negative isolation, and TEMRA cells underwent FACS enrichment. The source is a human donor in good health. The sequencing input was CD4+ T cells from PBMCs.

CDR3 sequence: CASSQVRELQASGANVLTF. The CDR3 bases are TGTGCCAGCAGCCAAGTCAGGGAGTTACAGGCATCTGGGGCCAACGTCCTGACTTTC. The genes are TRBV14 and TRBJ2-6; either TRBD1 or TRBD2 may supply D (5 bases each). Germline CDR1 reads SGHDN; CDR2 reads FVKESK. The CDR3 is 19 residues long. V was clipped by 1 base and J by 1 base, with 17 bases between them.